This T cell receptor (beta chain) appears in the sequencing data of a study of blood T cell repertoires in COVID-19. Study information: Italy, Spain and the United States were the sources of the convalescent and acute COVID-19 samples. The cDNA or gDNA used as material had been derived from T cells, B-cell-depleted T cells, or PBMCs.

Original data processing: From reference gene primer amplification, estimates of nucleated cell counts were derived. The method was immunoSEQ multiplex PCR; TCRdb's version includes in-frame clones alone and lacks a portion of them. Clone size and the V and J calls come from that table; the DNA yielded D and trimming. The sample has 150,000 to 190,000 clones; more than 65% are singletons. The germline V gene encodes CDR1 SGHTA and CDR2 FQGNSA. The junction had 5 bases not matched to a gene; V was cut back by 5 bases and J by 2 bases. The CDR3 is 16 residues long. What was sequenced was peripheral blood. The rearrangement links TRBV7-2 to TRBJ1-3; TRBD1 agrees at 11 bases. This receptor was identified in a woman aged 45-65 years with acute or convalescent COVID-19. Here the CDR3 DNA reads TGTGCCAGCAGCCGGATGGGACAGGGGGCTGGAAACACCATATATTTT. This sequence encodes CASSRMGQGAGNTIYF.